The 16 T cell receptor beta chains below come from one sample, sequenced in a study of CD8 T cells in Susac syndrome. With random hexamers, 0.5 to 1 ug RNA was reverse transcribed. TCRdb reanalysed the immunoSEQ multiplex PCR reads using MiXCR and keeps one entry per CDR3 protein. The table records roughly 120,000 distinct CDR3 sequences, 85% to 95% of them present only once. Sequenced: CD4+ T cells from PBMCs. Source of these receptors: a human donor with multiple sclerosis.

The chain has TRBV29-1 and TRBJ1-2; D remains unclear. The CDR3 contains 14 residues. V lost 4 bases and J 0 bases, leaving 12 bases between the germline ends. Germline assignment: CDR1 SQVTM and CDR2 ANQGSEA. This CDR3 reads CSVGITGANYGYTF. CDR3 in DNA: TGCAGCGTTGGGATCACCGGGGCTAACTATGGCTACACCTTC.

The chain uses TRBV30 and TRBJ2-1; D is perhaps TRBD1 or TRBD2 (6 bases each). The V and J ends lost 3 bases and 9 bases respectively, with 18 bases between them. In germline, CDR1 is GTSNPN, CDR2 SVGIG (reference sequence). The length of the CDR3 is 14 residues. The DNA of the CDR3 is TGTGCCTGGAGGTGGGGGGCAGGGTTAGGTGAGCAGTTCTTC. Amino acids: CAWRWGAGLGEQFF.

The chain links TRBV6-6 to TRBJ1-1, with TRBD1 identical over 7 bases. The CDR3 has 13 residues. V trimming: 5 bases; J trimming: 6 bases; junction bases outside the gene matches: 6. CDR1 and CDR2 from the germline V gene are MNHNY and SVGAGI (reference sequence). In DNA form, the CDR3 reads TGTGCCAGCAGTCTTGGACAGGTCGCTGAAGCTTTCTTT. Translated: CASSLGQVAEAFF.

The V and J genes are TRBV30 and TRBJ1-6; TRBD1 agrees at 9 bases. Germline V gives CDR1 GTSNPN, CDR2 SVGIG (reference sequence). V was pared by 4 bases and J by 10 bases, with 5 bases of the junction left unmatched. The CDR3 totals 13 residues. CDR3 protein: CAWTGTGNSPLHF. The CDR3 nucleotides are TGTGCCTGGACCGGGACAGGGAACTCACCCCTCCACTTT.

The chain links TRBV30 to TRBJ1-5; 11 nucleotides agree with TRBD1. This CDR3 is 14 amino acids long. The J segment lost 7 bases and the V segment lost 3 bases, leaving 5 bases of the junction unmatched. Germline V lookup: CDR1 GTSNPN, CDR2 SVGIG (reference sequence). This chain's CDR3 is CAWSGTGGNQPQHF. In DNA, the CDR3 is TGTGCCTGGAGCGGGACAGGGGGAAACCAGCCCCAGCATTTT.

V gene TRBV30 combines with J gene TRBJ1-1, with D maybe TRBD1 (6 bases). The germline gives CDR1 GTSNPN, CDR2 SVGIG (reference sequence). V was pared by 4 bases and J by 6 bases, with 15 bases between. CDR3 length equals 13 residues. The CDR3 spells CAWNRGGGPEAFF. The CDR3 bases are TGTGCCTGGAATAGAGGGGGGGGACCTGAAGCTTTCTTT.

This chain links TRBV13 with TRBJ2-2; 15 bases are a match to TRBD2. Germline trimming cut 5 bases from V and 5 bases from J; bases unmatched to any gene: 12. The length of the CDR3 is 19 residues. Germline loops: CDR1 PRHDT, CDR2 FYEKMQ (reference sequence). CDR3 coding DNA: TGTGCCAGCAGCCCCGGACTAGCGGGGGGGCCGAGGAGAACCGGGGAGCTGTTTTTT. Translated, it gives CASSPGLAGGPRRTGELFF.

This clonotype was observed once. The V call is TRBV6-6, the J call TRBJ2-7, with a weak D call TRBD2 (5 bases). The ends were cut back, 0 bases at V and 3 bases at J, with 9 bases in the middle. This CDR3 comprises 14 residues. The V gene's germline CDR1 is MNHNY and CDR2 SVGAGI (reference sequence). CDR3 nucleotide sequence: TGTGCCAGCAGTTACTCGAGCGGTATCTACGAGCAGTACTTC. Residues: CASSYSSGIYEQYF.

The chain carries TRBV7-9 and TRBJ2-7; no reliable D call. V was clipped by 4 bases and J by 2 bases, with 9 bases between them. This CDR3 spans 13 amino acids. Germline V CDR1 and CDR2: SEHNR, FQNEAQ (reference sequence). The CDR3 is CASSSTGTYEQYF. In DNA, the CDR3 is TGTGCCAGCAGCTCCACGGGCACCTACGAGCAGTACTTC.

The genes are TRBV7-2 and TRBJ2-1; 12 bases match TRBD1. V dropped 6 bases and J dropped 7; count of bases not matched to a gene: 10. Germline-derived CDR1 and CDR2 are SGHTA and FQGNSA. The CDR3 is 16 residues long. The CDR3: CASSPNRDRGHNEQFF. The CDR3 bases are TGTGCCAGCAGTCCAAACCGGGACAGGGGGCATAATGAGCAGTTCTTC. Based on the CDR3 plus reference TRBV7-2 and TRBJ2-1, the full variable domain is GAGVSQSPSNKVTEKGKDVELRCDPISGHTALYWYRQSLGQGLEFLIYFQGNSAPDKSGLPSDRFSAERTGGSVSTLTIQRTQQEDSAVYLCASSPNRDRGHNEQFFGPGTRLTVL.

The V and J genes are TRBV27 and TRBJ2-6; D is unclear. The length of the CDR3 is 16 residues. V was trimmed by 1 base and J by 1 base, leaving 8 bases between them. Germline V gene data show CDR1 as MNHEY and CDR2 as SMNVEV (reference sequence). The DNA for the CDR3 is TGTGCCAGCAGTTTATATGGCAGTTCTGGGGCCAACGTCCTGACTTTC. Protein: CASSLYGSSGANVLTF.

The rearrangement uses TRBV20-1 and TRBJ2-3; D remains ambiguous. Looked up from germline, CDR1 is DFQATT and CDR2 is SNEGSKA (reference sequence). This CDR3 spans 13 amino acids. V was clipped by 6 bases and J by 2 bases, with 12 bases between them. This chain's CDR3 is CSALLLDTDTQYF. As DNA, the CDR3 is TGCAGTGCCCTTCTCCTAGACACAGATACGCAGTATTTT.

The chain carries TRBV6-2 or TRBV6-3 and TRBJ2-7; D tentatively reads TRBD1 or TRBD2 (5 bases each). In germline, CDR1 is MNHEY, CDR2 SVGEGT. V dropped 4 bases and J dropped 7 bases, with 11 bases sitting between them. This CDR3 spans 12 amino acids. The CDR3 DNA reads TGTGCCAGCAGTTTTGAGGGGCGAGAGCAGTACTTC. This sequence encodes CASSFEGREQYF.

In this sample, this clonotype turned up once. This CDR3 is CASRRDRGSNQPQHF. In nucleotides, the CDR3 is TGTGCCAGCAGACGGGACAGGGGAAGCAATCAGCCCCAGCATTTT. The chain couples TRBV2 to TRBJ1-5; 10 bases are shared with TRBD1. The germline V gene encodes CDR1 SNHLY and CDR2 FYNNEI. The CDR3 has 15 residues. The ends lost 6 bases at V and 1 base at J; junction bases unmatched: 3. Supplemented by reference TRBV2 and TRBJ1-5, the full variable domain reads EPEVTQTPSHQVTQMGQEVILRCVPISNHLYFYWYRQILGQKVEFLVSFYNNEISEKSEIFDDQFSVERPDGSNFTLKIRSTKLEDSAMYFCASRRDRGSNQPQHFGDGTRLSIL.

J is TRBJ2-5 and V is TRBV19; unclear D gene. Germline-derived CDR1 and CDR2 are LNHDA and SQIVND (reference sequence). The CDR3 is 14 amino acids. V lost 6 bases and J 1 base, leaving 12 bases between the germline ends. This CDR3 is CASRPTSSQETQYF. In DNA form, the CDR3 reads TGTGCCAGTAGGCCGACATCTTCCCAAGAGACCCAGTACTTC.

The chain employs TRBV29-1 and TRBJ2-7, with 8 nucleotides matching TRBD1. Trimming took 3 bases from V and 4 from J; bases not matched to a gene: 5. The germline V gene has CDR1 SQVTM and CDR2 ANQGSEA. The CDR3 runs to 13 residues. For the CDR3, the DNA is TGCAGCGTTGAGGAGACAGGGGAATACGAGCAGTACTTC. It codes for CSVEETGEYEQYF.